This T cell receptor beta chain was sequenced during a study of cytomegalovirus exposure and HLA in healthy donors. CDR1 and CDR2 from the germline V gene are MNHNS and SASEGT. The CDR3 contains 15 residues. The ends were cut back, 6 bases at V and 0 bases at J, with 11 bases in the middle. The PCR used 60 Vbeta and 13 Jbeta primers. Here immunoSEQ multiplex PCR was the method, and the copy in TCRdb shows in-frame clones only, minus some. The sample holds some 150,000 clones, about 74% seen once. Sequencing used PBMCs. This sequence joins TRBV6-1 and TRBJ2-2; weak D call: TRBD1 (5 bases). The clonotype was recovered from a middle-aged woman in good health and CMV-seronegative. The CDR3 nucleotides read TGTGCCAGCAGGGAGCAGACAGCGAACACCGGGGAGCTGTTTTTT. Translated, it gives CASREQTANTGELFF.